Listed here are 6 T cell receptor beta chains from one sample, sequenced in a study of blood T cell repertoires in COVID-19. TCRdb's table, derived via immunoSEQ multiplex PCR, lists solely in-frame clones and lacks some. The sample lists about 240,000 clones, around 90% seen once, with 0.99% in the top ten. The specimen sequenced was peripheral blood. The receptors were gathered from a woman in her forties who had recovered from COVID-19.

This clone showed up just once. The gene calls are TRBV12-3 or TRBV12-4 and TRBJ1-3; unclear D gene. V lost 8 bases to trimming and J lost 0 bases, with 8 bases between them. The CDR3 extends over 13 amino acids. The CDR3 region is CASRQSSGNTIYF. For the CDR3, the DNA is TGTGCCAGCCGACAAAGCTCTGGAAACACCATATATTTT.

The V call is TRBV27, the J call TRBJ2-3; D unresolved. This CDR3 contains 16 residues. The V gene lost 7 bases and the J gene lost 2 bases, with 19 bases spanning the gap. Germline V CDR1 and CDR2: MNHEY, SMNVEV (reference sequence). The CDR3 is CASTPYGYLNTDTQYF. The CDR3 nucleotides read TGTGCCAGCACCCCATACGGGTACCTAAACACAGATACGCAGTATTTT.

The genes are TRBV23-1 and TRBJ2-2, with 7 bases lining up with TRBD2. TRBV23-1 qualifies as an ORF whose function is uncertain. The CDR3 has 18 residues. V trimming: 0 bases; J trimming: 0 bases; junction bases outside the gene matches: 7. The chain's CDR3 is CASSQSGGEGTNTGELFF. DNA for the CDR3: TGCGCCAGCAGTCAATCGGGCGGGGAGGGTACGAACACCGGGGAGCTGTTTTTT.

V and J are TRBV5-5 and TRBJ1-4; no firm D call. CDR3 length: 15 amino acids. V was cut by 5 bases and J by 0 bases, with 11 bases left in between. In germline, CDR1 is SGHKS, CDR2 YYEKEE (reference sequence). Here the CDR3 DNA reads TGTGCCAGCAGTCTGGAGGGTGCAACTAATGAAAAACTGTTTTTT. Translated, it gives CASSLEGATNEKLFF.

V and J are TRBV7-9 and TRBJ1-5; 9 bases fit TRBD1. Germline V gene data show CDR1 as SEHNR and CDR2 as FQNEAQ (reference sequence). V was clipped by 5 bases and J by 5 bases; unmatched bases: 1. This CDR3 spans 13 amino acids. Here the CDR3 reads CASSRTGDQPQHF. In DNA, the CDR3 is TGTGCCAGCAGCCGGACAGGGGATCAGCCCCAGCATTTT.

The V call is TRBV19, the J call TRBJ1-1; 8 bases fit TRBD1. Unmatched junction bases numbered 13, after V lost 7 bases and J lost 6 bases. Germline V gives CDR1 LNHDA, CDR2 SQIVND (reference sequence). The CDR3 has 15 amino acids. The CDR3 bases are TGTGCCAGTACCCCGACAGGGGTCCGTCCTGCTGAAGCTTTCTTT. Residues: CASTPTGVRPAEAFF.